A few counts support the clone carrying this TCR beta chain. Its specificity is unknown. The V and J ends lost 0 bases and 3 bases respectively, with 8 bases between them. The CDR3 loop spans 15 amino acids. Germline CDR1 is LGHDT and CDR2 is YNNKEL (reference sequence). Unique molecular identifiers were built into the TCR beta cDNA libraries. Hundreds of thousands of cDNA molecules came from 1 to 10 million T cells. TCRdb processed the PCR reads anew with MiXCR; each CDR3 protein has one entry. The sample has around 400,000 distinct CDR3 sequences, around 37% seen once. This sample stems from a study of post-analysis software for immune sequencing data. Study-wide background: The courses of disease that were included comprised relapsing-remitting, secondary progressive and progressive-relapsing multiple sclerosis. Findings of the study overall: In patients, TRBV5-6, TRBV5-1 and TRBV20-1 belonged to several TRBV segments found more frequently than in controls. Normalized Chao1 diversity in multiple sclerosis patients fell significantly below that of controls. F measure clustering grouped samples strongly by preparation batch.

The receptor's source is a girl under 18 with multiple sclerosis. The genes are TRBV3-1 and TRBJ1-4; D unresolved. What was sequenced was blood. The CDR3: CASSQDTSSNEKLFF. The CDR3 coding sequence is TGTGCCAGCAGCCAAGATACAAGCTCTAATGAAAAACTGTTTTTT.